This TCR beta chain was retrieved from a study of T cells in Graves' hyperthyroidism and ophthalmopathy. Germline lookup yields CDR1 KGHDR and CDR2 SFDVKD. The CDR3 contains 13 residues. With 8 bases removed from V and 3 bases from J, the gap between germline ends came to 10 bases. In this sample, this clonotype turned up a few times. What was amplified from RNA transcripts were TCR beta CDR3 regions. Researchers ran a first-round RT-PCR on the TCR CDR3 using the HTBI primer set. TCRdb re-called the multiplex PCR reads with MiXCR, one entry per CDR3 protein. This sample has fewer than 550,000 distinct CDR3 sequences, with 15% to 17% found just once.

This receptor was taken from a woman aged 18-29 years with Graves' hyperthyroidism. Material: blood. The chain carries TRBV24-1 and TRBJ1-5; the D gene is possibly TRBD1 (5 bases). CDR3 loop: CATNSGTNQPQHF. The CDR3 DNA is TGTGCCACCAACTCGGGGACCAATCAGCCCCAGCATTTT.